This TCR beta chain was retrieved from a study of beta chain features in type 1 diabetes. The study, taken as a whole, reports: Individuals with type 1 diabetes displayed fewer insertions and more deletions at VDJ junctions. Across all four CD4+ subsets, people with type 1 diabetes showed modestly shorter TCRB CDR3s.

Germline V gives CDR1 MGHRA, CDR2 YSYEKL. This CDR3 has 15 residues. The germline V and J ends were trimmed by 1 base and 3 bases, with 9 bases remaining between them. This clone was detected only a few times. Its antigen is not identified. Expressed TCRB transcripts were sequenced because the entire RNA isolate underwent reverse transcription. Sequencing of naive, central memory and regulatory T cell samples gave an average of about 3.57 million reads. Clones were sequenced by immunoSEQ multiplex PCR, and TCRdb holds only the in-frame ones, with some missing. This sample carries around 360,000 clones, around 12% of them seen once, and the ten largest clones take over 0.008%. Donors contributed one heparinised blood draw apiece, averaging about 116 mL.

The genes are TRBV4-1 and TRBJ2-2; no firm D call. The sequence was collected from a young woman with type 1 diabetes. Sequencing was performed on naive CD4+ T cells from blood. CDR3 DNA sequence: TGCGCCAGCAGCCAAGTAGTCTTTTACACCGGGGAGCTGTTTTTT. Protein: CASSQVVFYTGELFF.